This TCR beta chain is drawn from a study of response to subunit inactivated influenza vaccine. Study-wide points: Few additional T cells are recruited per seasonal influenza vaccination, authors suggested.

Each CDR3 protein gets one entry after TCRdb re-called the RT-PCR reads with MiXCR. This sample yields 560,000 or so distinct CDR3 sequences, of which approximately 7.6% are seen a single time; about an eighth belongs to the top ten. The CDR3 covers 17 residues. Germline V gene data show CDR1 as MDHEN and CDR2 as SYDVKM. V dropped 5 bases and J dropped 0 bases, with 19 bases sitting between them. Comments on this clonotype: Its specificity is not known.

The TCR comes from a man between 45 and 75 years old who received an inactivated influenza vaccine. The sample was PBMCs from blood, taken around 25 months after vaccination. The J gene is TRBJ2-5, the V gene TRBV28, with D tentatively TRBD2 (5 bases). The CDR3 DNA follows: TGTGCCAGCAGTCCCCTTACCAGCGGAGCCAACCAAGAGACCCAGTACTTC. Translating it yields CASSPLTSGANQETQYF.